These 28 T cell receptor beta chains came from one sample sequenced in a study of blood T cell repertoires in COVID-19. The method was immunoSEQ multiplex PCR; TCRdb's version includes in-frame clones alone and lacks a portion of them. Of some 290,000 clones listed, over 90% are singletons. Sequencing was performed on PBMCs or T cells enriched from blood (not recorded which). The receptor source for this set is a woman aged 25-40 years who had been exposed to COVID-19.

This chain uses TRBV9 with TRBJ1-3, with D maybe TRBD1 (6 bases). The germline V gene encodes CDR1 SGDLS and CDR2 YYNGEE. The CDR3 sequence is 14 residues long. V was clipped by 0 bases and J by 2 bases, with 6 bases between them. Here the CDR3 reads CASSVGDTGNTIYF. CDR3 coding DNA: TGTGCCAGCAGCGTAGGGGACACTGGAAACACCATATATTTT.

The V gene is TRBV5-3, the J gene TRBJ2-7, with TRBD1 as a possible D gene (5 bases). TRBV5-3 belongs to the ORF category, with a function that is uncertain. CDR3 length equals 12 residues. The germline V and J ends were trimmed by 8 bases and 4 bases, with 13 bases remaining between them. Written as DNA, the CDR3 is TGTGCCAGCCAGGGTGGCGCGTACGAGCAGTACTTC. It translates to CASQGGAYEQYF.

The gene calls are TRBV20-1 and TRBJ1-5, with a tentative D call TRBD1 (6 bases). Trimming shortened V by 3 bases and J by 7 bases, and 13 bases separated the two germline ends. This CDR3 region has 13 residues. Per germline, CDR1 DFQATT and CDR2 SNEGSKA (reference sequence). CDR3 nucleotides: TGCAGTGCTAGTCAGGGGTCGGGCCAGCCCCAGCATTTT. It codes for CSASQGSGQPQHF.

The rearrangement links TRBV2 to TRBJ2-7; 9 nucleotides align to TRBD1. CDR3 length: 14 residues. V lost 8 bases and J lost 2; bases outside the gene matches: 7. Germline CDR1 reads SNHLY; CDR2 reads FYNNEI. The CDR3 DNA is TGTGCCAGCCGGGACAGGGTGCTTCCCTACGAGCAGTACTTC. It encodes CASRDRVLPYEQYF. The entire variable domain, with the rest obtained from reference TRBV2 and TRBJ2-7, is as follows: EPEVTQTPSHQVTQMGQEVILRCVPISNHLYFYWYRQILGQKVEFLVSFYNNEISEKSEIFDDQFSVERPDGSNFTLKIRSTKLEDSAMYFCASRDRVLPYEQYFGPGTRLTVT.

The chain uses TRBV14 and TRBJ1-4, with D unresolved. The CDR3 runs to 11 residues. The V gene's germline CDR1 is SGHDN and CDR2 FVKESK. Trimming pared 6 bases from V and 4 bases from J, leaving 3 bases between. The CDR3 DNA sequence: TGTGCCAGCAGTTATAATGAAAAACTGTTTTTT. Encoded protein: CASSYNEKLFF.

This clone occurred once. This chain uses TRBV23-1 with TRBJ1-3, with 7 bases that match TRBD1. TRBV23-1 is filed as an ORF, its function uncertain. Trimming removed 9 bases from V and 3 bases from J; junction bases left unmatched: 11. The CDR3 loop spans 15 amino acids. CDR3 DNA: TGCGCCAGTACCCAAGACAGGGACGGTGGAAACACCATATATTTT. As protein: CASTQDRDGGNTIYF.

V usage is TRBV18 and J usage is TRBJ2-7, with a tentative D call TRBD2 (5 bases). V lost 2 bases and J 3 bases, leaving 11 bases between the germline ends. The CDR3 totals 14 residues. Germline loops: CDR1 KGHSH, CDR2 LQKENI. The CDR3 here is CASSPTRTDYEQYF. CDR3 in DNA: TGTGCCAGCTCACCAACACGGACTGACTACGAGCAGTACTTC.

This chain joins TRBV19 and TRBJ2-2; D call uncertain. CDR1 is LNHDA and CDR2 is SQIVND in the germline V gene (reference sequence). This CDR3 comprises 13 residues. V lost 6 bases to trimming and J lost 9 bases, with 14 bases between them. The CDR3 nucleotides are TGTGCCAGTAGCCCGGTCTACTACCGGGAGCTGTTTTTT. Protein sequence: CASSPVYYRELFF.

This sequence joins TRBV19 and TRBJ1-5; D uncertain. V was pared by 3 bases and J by 9 bases, with 9 bases between. The CDR3 totals 12 residues. The germline V gene has CDR1 LNHDA and CDR2 SQIVND (reference sequence). The CDR3 coding sequence is TGTGCCAGTAGTATGGGGAGGTGGCCCCAGCATTTT. Translating gives CASSMGRWPQHF.

This clone has more than one count but fewer than ten. The gene calls are TRBV19 and TRBJ2-1; maybe TRBD2 (6 bases). The CDR3 totals 17 residues. Trimming removed 5 bases at V and 1 base at J, with 18 bases between. CDR1 is LNHDA, CDR2 SQIVND, per germline (reference sequence). The CDR3 nucleotides are TGTGCCAGTAGTGTCTCGGGACTCTTAAATTCCTACAATGAGCAGTTCTTC. Encoded protein: CASSVSGLLNSYNEQFF.

The chain has TRBV7-9 and TRBJ1-1; D not resolved. CDR1 is SEHNR and CDR2 is FQNEAQ in the germline V gene (reference sequence). The germline V and J ends were trimmed by 4 bases and 3 bases, with 9 bases remaining between them. This CDR3 is 13 amino acids long. This CDR3 reads CASSYLIYTEAFF. The CDR3 nucleotides are TGTGCCAGCAGCTACCTAATTTACACTGAAGCTTTCTTT.

The chain links TRBV11-3 to TRBJ2-2, with TRBD1 as a possible D gene (7 bases). Trimming shortened V by 5 bases and J by 8 bases, and 15 bases separated the two germline ends. The CDR3 covers 14 residues. CDR1 is SGHNT and CDR2 is YENEEA in the germline V gene. The CDR3 here is CASSRTQGGGELFF. As DNA, the CDR3 is TGTGCCAGCAGCCGGACCCAGGGGGGTGGGGAGCTGTTTTTT. Supplemented by reference TRBV11-3 and TRBJ2-2, the full variable domain reads EAGVVQSPRYKIIEKKQPVAFWCNPISGHNTLYWYLQNLGQGPELLIRYENEEAVDDSQLPKDRFSAERLKGVDSTLKIQPAELGDSAVYLCASSRTQGGGELFFGEGSRLTVL.

This sequence joins TRBV2 and TRBJ2-4, with 9 bases fitting TRBD1. The germline V gene encodes CDR1 SNHLY and CDR2 FYNNEI. V lost 7 bases, J lost 4 bases, and 5 bases stayed unmatched. The CDR3 is 14 amino acids. In nucleotides, the CDR3 is TGTGCCAGCACCCCAGGGACAGGGAAAAACATTCAGTACTTC. The encoded protein is CASTPGTGKNIQYF. The full variable domain, in which reference TRBV2 and TRBJ2-4 provide the parts outside the CDR3, is EPEVTQTPSHQVTQMGQEVILRCVPISNHLYFYWYRQILGQKVEFLVSFYNNEISEKSEIFDDQFSVERPDGSNFTLKIRSTKLEDSAMYFCASTPGTGKNIQYFGAGTRLSVL.

This chain uses TRBV5-1 with TRBJ2-2, with D possibly matching TRBD1 (5 bases). V lost 4 bases and J 7 bases, leaving 11 bases between the germline ends. Germline V gene data show CDR1 as SGHRS and CDR2 as YFSETQ. The CDR3 has 13 residues. CDR3 nucleotides: TGCGCCAGCAGCGGGGCGCAGGGCGGGGAGCTGTTTTTT. Encoded protein: CASSGAQGGELFF.

This clone was seen only a few times. CDR3 residues: CATSEAGITRGYTF. The DNA of the CDR3 is TGTGCCACCAGTGAGGCAGGTATTACGCGTGGCTACACCTTC. V and J are TRBV24-1 and TRBJ1-2, with D unresolved. Germline lookup yields CDR1 KGHDR and CDR2 SFDVKD. CDR3 length: 14 residues. Trimming took off 4 bases at V and 7 bases at J, with 15 bases between the two ends.

The sample holds one count of this clone. This sequence joins TRBV5-1 and TRBJ1-6; 10 positions match TRBD1. Germline CDR1 reads SGHRS; CDR2 reads YFSETQ. V trimming: 3 bases; J trimming: 5 bases; junction bases outside the gene matches: 5. The CDR3 is 16 residues long. The CDR3 protein is CASSYTGTGDNSPLHF. The CDR3 DNA reads TGCGCCAGCAGCTACACCGGGACAGGGGATAATTCACCCCTCCACTTT.

The chain employs TRBV5-5 and TRBJ2-7, with TRBD1 identical over 9 bases. Trimming at V came to 2 bases and at J to 2 bases, leaving 5 bases not matched to a gene. The CDR3 has 15 amino acids. CDR1 SGHKS and CDR2 YYEKEE come from the germline V gene (reference sequence). The CDR3 reads CASSLWTGVTYEQYF. CDR3 nucleotides: TGTGCCAGCAGCTTATGGACAGGGGTTACCTACGAGCAGTACTTC.

This clone was observed a single time. Other DNA sequences of this sample code for an identical CDR3. The chain links TRBV2 to TRBJ1-1; 10 bases fit TRBD1. V shed 6 bases and J 5 bases; nucleotides not matched to a gene: 6. Germline loops: CDR1 SNHLY, CDR2 FYNNEI. The length of the CDR3 is 14 residues. The CDR3 loop reads CASSAGTGVTEAFF. For the CDR3, the DNA is TGTGCCAGCAGCGCCGGGACAGGGGTTACTGAAGCTTTCTTT.

Concerning this clone itself: The junction departs from the called germline gene at one end, perhaps through a read error. The chain is built from TRBV20-1 and TRBJ1-2; tentative D call: TRBD1 (6 bases). Germline loops: CDR1 DFQATT, CDR2 SNEGSKA (reference sequence). This CDR3 has 15 amino acids. DNA of the CDR3: TGCAGTGCTAGTTCCCCGGGGGGGCAAAAGTATGGCTCCACCTTC. Residues: CSASSPGGQKYGSTF.

The chain uses TRBV5-6 and TRBJ1-6, with a tentative D call TRBD1 (6 bases). The CDR3 loop spans 17 amino acids. Germline CDR1 is SGHDT and CDR2 is YYEEEE. Deletions cut 2 bases from V and 0 bases from J, with 12 bases between. CDR3 DNA: TGTGCCAGCAGCTTTGGGGGAGGGGGCTCCTATAATTCACCCCTCCACTTT. Encoded protein: CASSFGGGGSYNSPLHF.

The rearrangement uses TRBV18 and TRBJ1-2, with D uncertain. Germline CDR1 KGHSH, CDR2 LQKENI. Trimming took off 3 bases at V and 6 bases at J, with 17 bases between the two ends. The CDR3 runs 15 residues. The CDR3 here is CASSPQVGLPDGYTF. DNA for the CDR3: TGTGCCAGCTCACCTCAGGTCGGACTTCCGGATGGCTACACCTTC.

The chain is built from TRBV5-1 and TRBJ2-7, with D possibly being TRBD2 (5 bases). Germline CDR1 and CDR2: SGHRS and YFSETQ. The V gene lost 3 bases and the J gene lost 3 bases, with 16 bases spanning the gap. The CDR3 has 15 residues. Written as DNA, the CDR3 is TGCGCCAGCAGCTCCTGGACGGGGTTGGGCTACGAGCAGTACTTC. This encodes CASSSWTGLGYEQYF.

The chain couples TRBV4-2 to TRBJ2-7; TRBD1 matches 8 bases. J was trimmed by 4 bases and V by 0 bases; bases with no gene match: 5. Looked up from germline, CDR1 is LGHNA and CDR2 is YNFKEQ. This CDR3 is 15 amino acids long. CDR3 sequence: CASSQDTRTGYEQYF. The DNA for the CDR3 is TGTGCCAGCAGCCAAGACACCAGGACAGGGTACGAGCAGTACTTC.

The chain employs TRBV7-9 and TRBJ1-6; maybe TRBD1 (5 bases). V dropped 2 bases and J dropped 8 bases, with 13 bases sitting between them. This CDR3 is built from 15 residues. Germline V gene sequence: CDR1 SEHNR, CDR2 FQNEAQ (reference sequence). CDR3 bases: TGTGCCAGCAGCTTACTCGGGCAGGGTTATTCACCCCTCCACTTT. Residues: CASSLLGQGYSPLHF. Full variable domain (remainder filled in from reference TRBV7-9 and TRBJ1-6): DTGVSQNPRHKITKRGQNVTFRCDPISEHNRLYWYRQTLGQGPEFLTYFQNEAQLEKSRLLSDRFSAERPKGSFSTLEIQRTEQGDSAMYLCASSLLGQGYSPLHFGNGTRLTVT.

The chain carries TRBV28 and TRBJ2-1; 12 nucleotides align to TRBD2. This CDR3 region has 14 residues. Germline CDR1 is MDHEN and CDR2 is SYDVKM. J lost 6 bases, V lost 7 bases, and 4 bases had no gene match. The CDR3 DNA follows: TGTGCCAGCAATAGACTAGCGGGGGCCAATGAGCAGTTCTTC. Translating gives CASNRLAGANEQFF.

With regard to this clone: Other DNA sequences within the sample encode an identical CDR3. V gene TRBV9 combines with J gene TRBJ2-5; D possibly corresponds to TRBD2 (5 bases). CDR3 length: 14 residues. Germline V gene lookup returns CDR1 SGDLS and CDR2 YYNGEE. V dropped 0 bases and J dropped 1 base, with 7 bases sitting between them. CDR3 sequence (DNA): TGTGCCAGCAGCGTAGGGACTTTCCAAGAGACCCAGTACTTC. This gives the protein CASSVGTFQETQYF.

This clone was observed a handful of times. The genes are TRBV5-1 and TRBJ1-2; weak D call: TRBD1 (6 bases). Germline lookup yields CDR1 SGHRS and CDR2 YFSETQ. V lost 7 bases and J lost 2, with 33 bases in between. This CDR3 comprises 20 residues. The CDR3 sequence: CASRPGQKVFSALQNYGYTF. The CDR3 region has the DNA TGCGCCAGCCGGCCCGGACAGAAAGTCTTTTCCGCCCTTCAAAACTATGGCTACACCTTC. The entire variable domain, with the rest obtained from reference TRBV5-1 and TRBJ1-2, is as follows: KAGVTQTPRYLIKTRGQQVTLSCSPISGHRSVSWYQQTPGQGLQFLFEYFSETQRNKGNFPGRFSGRQFSNSRSEMNVSTLELGDSALYLCASRPGQKVFSALQNYGYTFGSGTRLTVV.

This chain uses TRBV5-5 with TRBJ1-1; the D is unclear. CDR1 is SGHKS and CDR2 is YYEKEE in the germline V gene (reference sequence). V lost 3 bases and J lost 5, with 11 bases in between. The CDR3 is made up of 13 amino acids. The CDR3 loop is CASSSVRGTEAFF. CDR3 DNA: TGTGCCAGCAGCTCCGTAAGAGGAACTGAAGCTTTCTTT. Full variable domain (rest looked up from reference TRBV5-5 and TRBJ1-1): DAGVTQSPTHLIKTRGQQVTLRCSPISGHKSVSWYQQVLGQGPQFIFQYYEKEERGRGNFPDRFSARQFPNYSSELNVNALLLGDSALYLCASSSVRGTEAFFGQGTRLTVV.